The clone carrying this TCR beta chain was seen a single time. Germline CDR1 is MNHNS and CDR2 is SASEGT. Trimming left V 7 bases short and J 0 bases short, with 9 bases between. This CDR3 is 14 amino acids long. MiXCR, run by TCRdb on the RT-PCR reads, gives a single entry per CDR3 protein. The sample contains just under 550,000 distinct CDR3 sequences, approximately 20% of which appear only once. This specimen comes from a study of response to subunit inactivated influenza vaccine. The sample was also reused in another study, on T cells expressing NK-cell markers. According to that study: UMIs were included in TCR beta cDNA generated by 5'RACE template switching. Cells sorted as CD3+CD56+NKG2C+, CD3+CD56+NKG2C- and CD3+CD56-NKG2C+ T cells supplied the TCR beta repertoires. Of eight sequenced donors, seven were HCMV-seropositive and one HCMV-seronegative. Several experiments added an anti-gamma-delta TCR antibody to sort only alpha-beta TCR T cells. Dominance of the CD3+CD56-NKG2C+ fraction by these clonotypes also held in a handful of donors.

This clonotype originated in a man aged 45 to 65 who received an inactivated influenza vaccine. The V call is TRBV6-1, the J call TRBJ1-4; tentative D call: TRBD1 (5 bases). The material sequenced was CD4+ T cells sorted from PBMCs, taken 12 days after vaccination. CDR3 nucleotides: TGTGCCAGCACCACGACAGCAACTAATGAAAAACTGTTTTTT. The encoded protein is CASTTTATNEKLFF.